This TCR beta chain emerged from a study of blood T cell repertoires in COVID-19. Germline V gives CDR1 KGHSH, CDR2 LQKENI. This CDR3 has 15 residues. J lost 6 bases, V lost 5 bases, and 7 bases had no gene match. Profiling relied on immunoSEQ multiplex PCR, and the TCRdb table lists in-frame clones only, not all of them. The data show hundreds of thousands of clones, approximately 84% seen once. Living in under 30 US areas, the participants were between about 18 and 90 years of age. Sequences were obtained from PBMCs or T cells enriched from blood (not recorded which). The TCR sequence derives from a woman aged 40 to 55 with acute COVID-19. V gene TRBV18 combines with J gene TRBJ2-3; 11 bases are shared with TRBD2. CDR3 sequence: CASSSLAGGLDTQYF. The CDR3 DNA reads TGTGCCAGCTCAAGTCTAGCGGGAGGTTTGGATACGCAGTATTTT.